This T cell receptor (beta chain) was captured in a study of human versus mouse CDR3 diversity and MHC coevolution. Whole-study results and caveats: The lowest clonal inequality scores came from two of three human donors.

Produced via immunoSEQ multiplex PCR; TCRdb's table is partial and in-frame only. The data show about 60,000 clones, around 94% seen once. For this clone: The antigen is undetermined.

The V gene end was trimmed by 7 bases and the J gene end by 5 bases; junction bases not matched to a gene: 6. Germline V CDR1 and CDR2: LNHDA, SQIVND (reference sequence). This CDR3 is 15 amino acids long. V gene TRBV19 combines with J gene TRBJ2-5; 14 bases fit TRBD2. Source material: naive CD4+ T cells from blood. Stated subset: CD45RO-negative CD62L-positive naive CD4 T cells. The sequence derives from a person between 60 and 70 years old in good health. CDR3 sequence reads: CASTRTSGRLETQYF. CDR3 DNA sequence: TGTGCCAGTACCCGGACTAGCGGGAGGTTGGAGACCCAGTACTTC.